This T cell receptor beta chain was observed in a study of shared clonotypes between healthy human individuals. Study conclusions and caveats: For sorted subsets, rarefaction showed incomplete sequencing despite large depth.

CD8 memory fractions consisted of CD45RO+ and CCR7-negative CD45RA+ TemRA cells together. This clone was counted a few times. No antigen is known for it. Sequencing used immunoSEQ multiplex PCR; TCRdb keeps in-frame clones, though not all of them. The sample lists under 350,000 clones, 80% to 90% occurring once. The sequence was obtained from a man aged 18 to 29 in good health. The specimen was memory CD8+ T cells sorted from blood. The sample's subset: CD45RO+ cells pooled with CCR7-negative TemRA cells.

CDR3 bases: TGTGCCAGCAGAGACCCCGGACTAGCCGGTTTAGAGCAGTACTTC. This gives the protein CASRDPGLAGLEQYF. This chain connects TRBV28 to TRBJ2-7; 8 positions match TRBD2. After removal of 6 bases from V and 7 bases from J, the junction contained 14 bases not matched to a gene. This CDR3 is built from 15 residues. The germline V gene encodes CDR1 MDHEN and CDR2 SYDVKM. The full variable domain, its missing parts supplied by reference TRBV28 and TRBJ2-7, is DVKVTQSSRYLVKRTGEKVFLECVQDMDHENMFWYRQDPGLGLRLIYFSYDVKMKEKGDIPEGYSVSREKKERFSLILESASTNQTSMYLCASRDPGLAGLEQYFGPGTRLTVT.